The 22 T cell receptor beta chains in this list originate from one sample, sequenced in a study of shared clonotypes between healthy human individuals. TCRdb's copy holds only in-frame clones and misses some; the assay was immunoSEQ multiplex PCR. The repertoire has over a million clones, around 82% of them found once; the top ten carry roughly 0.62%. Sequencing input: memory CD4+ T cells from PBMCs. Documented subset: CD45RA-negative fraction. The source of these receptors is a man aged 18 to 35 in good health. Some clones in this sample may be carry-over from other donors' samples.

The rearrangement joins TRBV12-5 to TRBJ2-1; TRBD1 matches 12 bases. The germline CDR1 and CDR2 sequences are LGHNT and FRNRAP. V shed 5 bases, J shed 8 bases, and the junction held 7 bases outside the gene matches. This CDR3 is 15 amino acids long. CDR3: CASGPAGTGGHEQFF. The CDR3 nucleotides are TGTGCTAGTGGTCCTGCCGGGACAGGGGGCCATGAGCAGTTCTTC. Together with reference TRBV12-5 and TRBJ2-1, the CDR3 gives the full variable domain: DARVTQTPRHKVTEMGQEVTMRCQPILGHNTVFWYRQTMMQGLELLAYFRNRAPLDDSGMPKDRFSAEMPDATLATLKIQPSEPRDSAVYFCASGPAGTGGHEQFFGPGTRLTVL.

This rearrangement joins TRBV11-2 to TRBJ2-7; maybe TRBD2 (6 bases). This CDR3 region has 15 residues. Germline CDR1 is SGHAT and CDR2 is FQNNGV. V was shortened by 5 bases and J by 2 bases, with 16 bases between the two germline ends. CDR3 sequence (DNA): TGTGCCAGCAGCCGCGGGGCTCCTAGAACCTACGAGCAGTACTTC. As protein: CASSRGAPRTYEQYF.

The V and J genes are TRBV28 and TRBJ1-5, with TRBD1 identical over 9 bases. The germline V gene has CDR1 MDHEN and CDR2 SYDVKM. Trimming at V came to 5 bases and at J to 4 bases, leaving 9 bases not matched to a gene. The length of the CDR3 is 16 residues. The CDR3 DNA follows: TGTGCCAGCAGTCTTGGGACAGGGATTGAGAATCAGCCCCAGCATTTT. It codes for CASSLGTGIENQPQHF.

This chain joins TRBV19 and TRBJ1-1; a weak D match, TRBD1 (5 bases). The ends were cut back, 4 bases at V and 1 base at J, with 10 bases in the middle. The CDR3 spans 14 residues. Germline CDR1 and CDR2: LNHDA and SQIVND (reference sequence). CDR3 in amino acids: CASSRGTGNTEAFF. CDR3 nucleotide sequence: TGTGCCAGTAGTAGAGGGACGGGGAACACTGAAGCTTTCTTT.

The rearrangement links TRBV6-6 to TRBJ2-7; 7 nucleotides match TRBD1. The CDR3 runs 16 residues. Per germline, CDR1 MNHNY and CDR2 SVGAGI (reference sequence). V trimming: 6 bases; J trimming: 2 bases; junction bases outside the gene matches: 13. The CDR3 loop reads CASSPLDRALTYEQYF. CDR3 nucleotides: TGTGCCAGCAGCCCACTCGACAGGGCGCTAACCTACGAGCAGTACTTC.

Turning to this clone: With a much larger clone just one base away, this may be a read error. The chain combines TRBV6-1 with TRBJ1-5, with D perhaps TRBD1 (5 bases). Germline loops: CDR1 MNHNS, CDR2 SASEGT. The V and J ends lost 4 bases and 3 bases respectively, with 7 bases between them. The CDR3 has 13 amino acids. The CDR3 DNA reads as TGTGCCAGCAGTGCCAGGGACAATCAGCCCCAGCATTTT. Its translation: CASSARDNQPQHF.

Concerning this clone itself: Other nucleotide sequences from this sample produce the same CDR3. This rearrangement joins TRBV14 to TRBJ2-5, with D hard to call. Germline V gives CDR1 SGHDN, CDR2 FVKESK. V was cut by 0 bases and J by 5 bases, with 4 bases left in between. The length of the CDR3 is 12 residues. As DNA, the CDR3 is TGTGCCAGCAGCCAAGATCTTGAGACCCAGTACTTC. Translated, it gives CASSQDLETQYF.

This chain's CDR3 is CASSLWGDRGTLTDTQYF. The CDR3 DNA follows: TGCGCCAGCAGCTTGTGGGGCGACAGGGGCACCCTCACAGATACGCAGTATTTT. V usage is TRBV5-1 and J usage is TRBJ2-3; 8 bases line up with TRBD1. The CDR3 has 18 residues. Germline-derived CDR1 and CDR2 are SGHRS and YFSETQ. J was trimmed by 2 bases and V by 1 base; bases with no gene match: 12.

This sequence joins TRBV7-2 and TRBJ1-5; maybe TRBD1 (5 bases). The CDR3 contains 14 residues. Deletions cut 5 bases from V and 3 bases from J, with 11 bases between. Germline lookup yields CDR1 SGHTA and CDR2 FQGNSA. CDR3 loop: CASSRDRHNQPQHF. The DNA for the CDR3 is TGTGCCAGCAGCCGAGACAGACACAATCAGCCCCAGCATTTT.

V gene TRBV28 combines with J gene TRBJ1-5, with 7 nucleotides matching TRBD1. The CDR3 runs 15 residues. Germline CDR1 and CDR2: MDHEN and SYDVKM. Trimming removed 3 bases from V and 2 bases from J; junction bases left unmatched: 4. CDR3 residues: CASSFYRGGNQPQHF. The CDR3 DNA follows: TGTGCCAGCAGTTTTTACAGGGGCGGCAATCAGCCCCAGCATTTT.

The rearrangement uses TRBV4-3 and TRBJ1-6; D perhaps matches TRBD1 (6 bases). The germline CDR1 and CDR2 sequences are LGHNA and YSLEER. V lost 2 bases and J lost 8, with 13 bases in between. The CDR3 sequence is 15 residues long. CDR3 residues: CASSQLGQGHSPLHF. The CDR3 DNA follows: TGCGCCAGCAGCCAATTAGGTCAGGGGCATTCACCCCTCCACTTT.

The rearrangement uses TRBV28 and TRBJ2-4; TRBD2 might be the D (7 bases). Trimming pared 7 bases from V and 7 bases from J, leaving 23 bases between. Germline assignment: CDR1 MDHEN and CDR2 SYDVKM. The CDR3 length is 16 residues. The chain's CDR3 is CASNPTGGSGLNIQYF. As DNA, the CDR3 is TGTGCCAGCAACCCCACGGGGGGCTCGGGGTTGAACATTCAGTACTTC. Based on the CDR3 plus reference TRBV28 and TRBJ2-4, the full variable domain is DVKVTQSSRYLVKRTGEKVFLECVQDMDHENMFWYRQDPGLGLRLIYFSYDVKMKEKGDIPEGYSVSREKKERFSLILESASTNQTSMYLCASNPTGGSGLNIQYFGAGTRLSVL.

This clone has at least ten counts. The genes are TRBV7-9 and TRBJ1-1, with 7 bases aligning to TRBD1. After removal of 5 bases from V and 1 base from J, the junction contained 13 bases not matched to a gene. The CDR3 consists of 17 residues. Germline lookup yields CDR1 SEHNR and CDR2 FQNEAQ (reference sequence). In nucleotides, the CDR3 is TGTGCCAGCAGCCAAGGGATGCACAGGGGAAGGAACACTGAAGCTTTCTTT. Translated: CASSQGMHRGRNTEAFF.

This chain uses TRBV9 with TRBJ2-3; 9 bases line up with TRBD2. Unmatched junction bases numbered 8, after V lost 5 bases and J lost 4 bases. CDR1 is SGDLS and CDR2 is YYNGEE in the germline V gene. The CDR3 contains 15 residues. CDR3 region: CASSAAGGQADTQYF. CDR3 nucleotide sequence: TGTGCCAGCAGTGCGGCGGGAGGGCAGGCAGATACGCAGTATTTT. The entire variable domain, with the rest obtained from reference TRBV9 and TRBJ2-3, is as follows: DSGVTQTPKHLITATGQRVTLRCSPRSGDLSVYWYQQSLDQGLQFLIQYYNGEERAKGNILERFSAQQFPDLHSELNLSSLELGDSALYFCASSAAGGQADTQYFGPGTRLTVL.

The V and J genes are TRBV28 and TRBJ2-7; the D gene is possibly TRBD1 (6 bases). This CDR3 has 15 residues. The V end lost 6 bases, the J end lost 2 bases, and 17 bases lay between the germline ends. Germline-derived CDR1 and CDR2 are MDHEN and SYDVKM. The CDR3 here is CASSNLDRPPYEQYF. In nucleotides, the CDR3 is TGTGCCAGCAGCAACCTCGACAGGCCTCCCTACGAGCAGTACTTC.

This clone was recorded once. CDR3 nucleotide sequence: TGTGCCTGGAGTGTACTCAAAGGGAGTCAGCCCCAGCATTTT. Encoded protein: CAWSVLKGSQPQHF. The chain has TRBV30 and TRBJ1-5; no reliable D call. The germline gives CDR1 GTSNPN, CDR2 SVGIG (reference sequence). This CDR3 contains 14 residues. V was cut by 0 bases and J by 6 bases, with 12 bases left in between.

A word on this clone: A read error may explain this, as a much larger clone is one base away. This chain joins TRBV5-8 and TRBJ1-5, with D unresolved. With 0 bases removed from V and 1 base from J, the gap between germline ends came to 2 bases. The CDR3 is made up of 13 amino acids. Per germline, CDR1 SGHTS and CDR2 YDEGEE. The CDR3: CASSLDSNQPQHF. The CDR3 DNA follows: TGTGCCAGCAGCTTGGACAGCAATCAGCCCCAGCATTTT.

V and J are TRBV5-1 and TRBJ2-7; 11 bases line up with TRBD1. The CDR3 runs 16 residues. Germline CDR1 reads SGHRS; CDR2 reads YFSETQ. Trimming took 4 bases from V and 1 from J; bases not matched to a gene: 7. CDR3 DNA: TGCGCCAGCAGCCCTACCGGGACAGGGGGTTCCTACGAGCAGTACTTC. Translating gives CASSPTGTGGSYEQYF.

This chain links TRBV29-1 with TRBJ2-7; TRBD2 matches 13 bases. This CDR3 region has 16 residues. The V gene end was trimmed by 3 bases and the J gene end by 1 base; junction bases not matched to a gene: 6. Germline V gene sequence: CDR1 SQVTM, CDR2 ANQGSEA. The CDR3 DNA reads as TGCAGCGTTGATACTAGCGGGAGGGCCGGTTCCTACGAGCAGTACTTC. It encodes CSVDTSGRAGSYEQYF.

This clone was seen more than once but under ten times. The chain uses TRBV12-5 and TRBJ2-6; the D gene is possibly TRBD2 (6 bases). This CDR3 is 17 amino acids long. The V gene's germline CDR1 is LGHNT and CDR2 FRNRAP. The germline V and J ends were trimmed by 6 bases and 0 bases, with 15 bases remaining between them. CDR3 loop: CASGPGVSYSGANVLTF. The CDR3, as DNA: TGTGCTAGTGGCCCGGGGGTATCCTACTCTGGGGCCAACGTCCTGACTTTC.

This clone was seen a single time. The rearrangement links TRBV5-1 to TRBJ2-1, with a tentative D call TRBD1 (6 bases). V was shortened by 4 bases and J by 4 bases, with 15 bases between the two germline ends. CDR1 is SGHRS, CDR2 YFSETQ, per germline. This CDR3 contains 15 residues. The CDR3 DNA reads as TGCGCCAGCAGCCTACAGGGAGAGCAGTACAATGAGCAGTTCTTC. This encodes CASSLQGEQYNEQFF.

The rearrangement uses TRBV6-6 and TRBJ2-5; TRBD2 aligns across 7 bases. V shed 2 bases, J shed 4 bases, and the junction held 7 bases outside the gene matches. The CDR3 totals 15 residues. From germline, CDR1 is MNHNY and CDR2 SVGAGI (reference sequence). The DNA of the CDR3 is TGTGCCAGCAGTTACCGGACTAGTGGCCGAGAGACCCAGTACTTC. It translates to CASSYRTSGRETQYF.